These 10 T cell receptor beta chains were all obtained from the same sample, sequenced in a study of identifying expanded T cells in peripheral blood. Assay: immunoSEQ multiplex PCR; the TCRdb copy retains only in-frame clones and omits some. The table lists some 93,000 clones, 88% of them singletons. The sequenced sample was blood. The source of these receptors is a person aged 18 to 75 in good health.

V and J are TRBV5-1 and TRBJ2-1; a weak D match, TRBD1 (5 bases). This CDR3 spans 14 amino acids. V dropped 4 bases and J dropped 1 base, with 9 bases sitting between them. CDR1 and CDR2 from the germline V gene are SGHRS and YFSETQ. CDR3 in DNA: TGCGCCAGCAGCCCGACAGTTTCCTACAATGAGCAGTTCTTC. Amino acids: CASSPTVSYNEQFF.

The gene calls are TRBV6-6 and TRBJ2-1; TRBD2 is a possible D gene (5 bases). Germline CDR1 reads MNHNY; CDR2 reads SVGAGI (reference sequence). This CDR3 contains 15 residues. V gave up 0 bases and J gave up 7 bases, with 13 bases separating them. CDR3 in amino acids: CASSYSFGGGNEQFF. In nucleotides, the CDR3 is TGTGCCAGCAGTTACTCGTTCGGAGGCGGGAATGAGCAGTTCTTC.

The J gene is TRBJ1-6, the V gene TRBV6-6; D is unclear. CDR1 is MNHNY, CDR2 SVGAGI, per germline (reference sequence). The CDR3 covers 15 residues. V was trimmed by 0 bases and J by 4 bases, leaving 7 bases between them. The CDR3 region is CASSYSDGYNSPLHF. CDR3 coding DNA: TGTGCCAGCAGTTACTCGGACGGTTATAATTCACCCCTCCACTTT.

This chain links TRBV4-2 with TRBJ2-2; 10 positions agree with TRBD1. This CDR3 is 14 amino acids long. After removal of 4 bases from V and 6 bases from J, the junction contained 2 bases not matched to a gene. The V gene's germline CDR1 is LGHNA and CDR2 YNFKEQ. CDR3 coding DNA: TGTGCCAGCAGCCTAGGACAGGGGGCCGGGGAGCTGTTTTTT. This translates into CASSLGQGAGELFF.

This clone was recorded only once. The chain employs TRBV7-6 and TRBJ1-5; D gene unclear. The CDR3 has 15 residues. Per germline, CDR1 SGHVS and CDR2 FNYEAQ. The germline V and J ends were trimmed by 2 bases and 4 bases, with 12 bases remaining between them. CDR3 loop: CASSLNPGFNQPQHF. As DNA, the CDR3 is TGTGCCAGCAGCTTAAATCCGGGGTTTAATCAGCCCCAGCATTTT.

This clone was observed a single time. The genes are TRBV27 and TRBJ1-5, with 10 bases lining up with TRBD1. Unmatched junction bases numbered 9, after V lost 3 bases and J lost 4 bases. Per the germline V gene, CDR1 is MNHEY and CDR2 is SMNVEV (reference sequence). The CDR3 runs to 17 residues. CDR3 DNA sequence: TGTGCCAGCAGTTTGCGACAGGGGGCTCGTAAAAATCAGCCCCAGCATTTT. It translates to CASSLRQGARKNQPQHF.

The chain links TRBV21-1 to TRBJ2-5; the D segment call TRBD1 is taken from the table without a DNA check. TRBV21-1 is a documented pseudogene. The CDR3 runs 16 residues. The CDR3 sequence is CASSTFRQGVQETQYF. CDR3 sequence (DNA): TGTGCCAGCAGCACCTTTAGACAGGGGGTACAAGAGACCCAGTACTTC.

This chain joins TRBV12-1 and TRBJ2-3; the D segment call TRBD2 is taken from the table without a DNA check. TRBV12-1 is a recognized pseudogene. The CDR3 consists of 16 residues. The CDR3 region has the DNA TGTGCCAGCAGCTTTGTCGGGGGAGCGGGAGCAGATACGCAGTATTTT. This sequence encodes CASSFVGGAGADTQYF.

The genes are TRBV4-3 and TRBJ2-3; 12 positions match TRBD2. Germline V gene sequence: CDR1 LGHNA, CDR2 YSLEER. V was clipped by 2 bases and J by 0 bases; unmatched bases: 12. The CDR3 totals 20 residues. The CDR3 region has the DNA TGCGCCAGCAGCCAACACCTCCCTAGCGGGAGGGCCCTCAGCACAGATACGCAGTATTTT. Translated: CASSQHLPSGRALSTDTQYF.

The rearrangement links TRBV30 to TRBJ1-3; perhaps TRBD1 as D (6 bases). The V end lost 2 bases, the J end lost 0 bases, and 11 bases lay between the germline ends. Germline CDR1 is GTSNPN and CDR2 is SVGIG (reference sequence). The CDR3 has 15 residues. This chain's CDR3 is CAWSRRQASGNTIYF. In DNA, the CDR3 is TGTGCCTGGAGTCGAAGACAGGCCTCTGGAAACACCATATATTTT.